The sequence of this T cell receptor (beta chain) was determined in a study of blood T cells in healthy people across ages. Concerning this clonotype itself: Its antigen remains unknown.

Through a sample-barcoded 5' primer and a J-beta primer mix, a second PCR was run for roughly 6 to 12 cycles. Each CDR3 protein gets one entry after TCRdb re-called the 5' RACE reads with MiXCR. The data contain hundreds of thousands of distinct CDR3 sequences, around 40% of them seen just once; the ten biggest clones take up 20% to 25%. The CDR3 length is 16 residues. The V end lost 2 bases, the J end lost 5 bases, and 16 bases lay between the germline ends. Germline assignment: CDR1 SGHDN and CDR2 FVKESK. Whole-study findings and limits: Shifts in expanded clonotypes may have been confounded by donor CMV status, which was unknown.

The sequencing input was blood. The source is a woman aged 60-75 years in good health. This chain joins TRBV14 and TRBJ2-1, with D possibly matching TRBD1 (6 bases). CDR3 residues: CASSQWGRGEHNEQFF. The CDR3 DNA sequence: TGTGCCAGCAGCCAATGGGGCAGGGGCGAACACAATGAGCAGTTCTTC.